Following are 30 T cell receptor beta chains from one sample sequenced in a study of blood T cell repertoires in COVID-19. TCRdb's copy holds only in-frame clones and misses some; the assay was immunoSEQ multiplex PCR. The table includes about 520,000 clones, 80% to 90% detected once. Sequenced input: peripheral blood. The receptors come from a human donor in a cohort sampled during active COVID-19.

This clone has a handful of counts. The sample carries other DNA sequences with the same CDR3. J is TRBJ1-5 and V is TRBV19, with 9 positions matching TRBD1. Trimming removed 5 bases from V and 7 bases from J; junction bases left unmatched: 6. This CDR3 region has 14 residues. Germline lookup yields CDR1 LNHDA and CDR2 SQIVND (reference sequence). The chain's CDR3 is CASSPGTGTQPQHF. In DNA, the CDR3 is TGTGCCAGTAGTCCCGGGACAGGGACCCAGCCCCAGCATTTT.

This rearrangement joins TRBV10-3 to TRBJ1-1; 8 positions match TRBD1. The CDR3 sequence is 13 residues long. Germline-derived CDR1 and CDR2 are ENHRY and SYGVKD. Trimming at V came to 6 bases and at J to 1 base, leaving 1 base not matched to a gene. The CDR3 region is CAIRGQANTEAFF. CDR3 in DNA: TGTGCCATCAGGGGACAGGCGAACACTGAAGCTTTCTTT.

The chain carries TRBV28 and TRBJ1-1; D call uncertain. Deletions cut 6 bases from V and 1 base from J, with 9 bases between. This CDR3 is built from 13 residues. Germline V gene data show CDR1 as MDHEN and CDR2 as SYDVKM. The CDR3 DNA follows: TGTGCCAGCAGAGACCCGGGGAACACTGAAGCTTTCTTT. It translates to CASRDPGNTEAFF. Drawing the rest from reference TRBV28 and TRBJ1-1, the complete variable domain is DVKVTQSSRYLVKRTGEKVFLECVQDMDHENMFWYRQDPGLGLRLIYFSYDVKMKEKGDIPEGYSVSREKKERFSLILESASTNQTSMYLCASRDPGNTEAFFGQGTRLTVV.

The chain carries TRBV28 and TRBJ2-2; 9 positions match TRBD2. The CDR3 loop spans 19 amino acids. V was clipped by 4 bases and J by 1 base; unmatched bases: 13. Germline V gene lookup returns CDR1 MDHEN and CDR2 SYDVKM. The CDR3 nucleotides read TGTGCCAGCAGTTCCATCGCGACGATTAGCGGGAGGAACACCGGGGAGCTGTTTTTT. It translates to CASSSIATISGRNTGELFF.

The chain carries TRBV19 and TRBJ1-2, with a possible D match to TRBD1 (6 bases). Trimming took 5 bases from V and 5 from J, leaving 15 bases between them. The CDR3 is 14 amino acids. Germline values: CDR1 LNHDA, CDR2 SQIVND (reference sequence). CDR3 sequence (DNA): TGTGCCAGTAGTTGGGGGGGCGACGGTTATGGCTACACCTTC. It is translated as CASSWGGDGYGYTF.

The gene calls are TRBV28 and TRBJ2-7; weak D call: TRBD1 (7 bases). CDR3 length equals 14 residues. Looked up from germline, CDR1 is MDHEN and CDR2 is SYDVKM. Trimming cost V 5 bases and J 2 bases, with 13 bases left between them. The CDR3 nucleotides read TGTGCCAGCAGTAACAGGGGAGGCGCCTACGAGCAGTACTTC. This codes for CASSNRGGAYEQYF. The entire variable domain, with the rest obtained from reference TRBV28 and TRBJ2-7, is as follows: DVKVTQSSRYLVKRTGEKVFLECVQDMDHENMFWYRQDPGLGLRLIYFSYDVKMKEKGDIPEGYSVSREKKERFSLILESASTNQTSMYLCASSNRGGAYEQYFGPGTRLTVT.

The V and J genes are TRBV18 and TRBJ2-7; D is possibly TRBD2 (5 bases). Trimming took off 5 bases at V and 0 bases at J, with 11 bases between the two ends. Germline CDR1 reads KGHSH; CDR2 reads LQKENI. The CDR3 is 14 amino acids. The chain's CDR3 is CASSSSADSYEQYF. CDR3 coding DNA: TGTGCCAGCTCATCGTCAGCGGACTCCTACGAGCAGTACTTC.

This rearrangement joins TRBV20-1 to TRBJ2-7; 9 bases map to TRBD1. This CDR3 has 13 residues. Per germline, CDR1 DFQATT and CDR2 SNEGSKA (reference sequence). After removal of 3 bases from V and 4 bases from J, the junction contained 4 bases not matched to a gene. The CDR3 nucleotides read TGCAGTGCTAGTAAGGGACAGGGTTACGAGCAGTACTTC. Residues: CSASKGQGYEQYF.

The chain is built from TRBV14 and TRBJ2-5; 7 bases agree with TRBD2. The CDR3 totals 16 residues. The V segment lost 0 bases and the J segment 4 bases; nucleotides outside the gene matches: 8. Germline lookup yields CDR1 SGHDN and CDR2 FVKESK. This chain's CDR3 is CASSQDLWTGGETQYF. The CDR3 bases are TGTGCCAGCAGCCAAGATCTTTGGACGGGGGGAGAGACCCAGTACTTC.

This clone was counted at least ten times. This sample includes further DNA sequences coding for the same CDR3. The chain uses TRBV9 and TRBJ1-2; D gene ambiguous. Looked up from germline, CDR1 is SGDLS and CDR2 is YYNGEE. The CDR3 extends over 14 amino acids. V dropped 2 bases and J dropped 0 bases, with 8 bases sitting between them. The CDR3 is CASSVGGANYGYTF. Written as DNA, the CDR3 is TGTGCCAGCAGCGTTGGAGGAGCTAACTATGGCTACACCTTC. Drawing the rest from reference TRBV9 and TRBJ1-2, the complete variable domain is DSGVTQTPKHLITATGQRVTLRCSPRSGDLSVYWYQQSLDQGLQFLIQYYNGEERAKGNILERFSAQQFPDLHSELNLSSLELGDSALYFCASSVGGANYGYTFGSGTRLTVV.

The chain is built from TRBV28 and TRBJ1-4; 7 nucleotides line up with TRBD1. V shed 7 bases, J shed 12 bases, and the junction held 5 bases outside the gene matches. The CDR3 covers 11 residues. CDR1 and CDR2 from the germline V gene are MDHEN and SYDVKM. CDR3 residues: CASTPRGELFF. For the CDR3, the DNA is TGTGCCAGCACCCCCAGGGGGGAACTGTTTTTT.

The chain employs TRBV30 and TRBJ1-6; D gene ambiguous. The length of the CDR3 is 14 residues. Germline V gene data show CDR1 as GTSNPN and CDR2 as SVGIG (reference sequence). Trimming took off 4 bases at V and 6 bases at J, with 13 bases between the two ends. As DNA, the CDR3 is TGTGCCTGGATCCCTCAGTTCCTTAATTCACCCCTCCACTTT. Encoded protein: CAWIPQFLNSPLHF.

The CDR3 sequence: CASSSTPFSYNEQFF. CDR3 DNA sequence: TGTGCCAGCAGTTCGACACCTTTTTCCTACAATGAGCAGTTCTTC. The chain employs TRBV27 and TRBJ2-1; D gene uncertain. Trimming took 4 bases from V and 1 from J, leaving 11 bases between them. This CDR3 is 15 amino acids long. CDR1 MNHEY and CDR2 SMNVEV come from the germline V gene (reference sequence).

This sequence joins TRBV30 and TRBJ1-1, with 7 bases fitting TRBD1. CDR1 is GTSNPN and CDR2 is SVGIG in the germline V gene (reference sequence). The CDR3 loop spans 13 amino acids. J lost 5 bases, V lost 3 bases, and 6 bases had no gene match. This CDR3 reads CAWRQGGETEAFF. The CDR3 nucleotides read TGTGCCTGGAGGCAGGGGGGCGAGACTGAAGCTTTCTTT.

This clone appeared once. The chain joins TRBV27 to TRBJ2-1; TRBD2 agrees at 9 bases. V was clipped by 5 bases and J by 5 bases; unmatched bases: 13. CDR1 and CDR2 (germline): MNHEY, SMNVEV (reference sequence). This CDR3 is built from 17 residues. CDR3 sequence: CASSPLRGASGNNEQFF. The CDR3 DNA follows: TGTGCCAGCAGTCCCCTACGCGGGGCTAGCGGGAACAATGAGCAGTTCTTC.

As DNA, the CDR3 is TGTGCCAGCAACCCGGGACTCGCCCTTGCCTACAATGAGCAGTTCTTC. It is translated as CASNPGLALAYNEQFF. J is TRBJ2-1 and V is TRBV3-1 (or the pseudogene TRBV3-2); D might be TRBD2 (6 bases). The length of the CDR3 is 16 residues. Germline values: CDR1 LGHDT, CDR2 YNNKEL (reference sequence). The germline V and J ends were trimmed by 7 bases and 2 bases, with 18 bases remaining between them.

The rearrangement uses TRBV6-5 and TRBJ2-7; D might be TRBD1 (6 bases). This CDR3 has 14 amino acids. From germline, CDR1 is MNHEY and CDR2 SVGAGI. The ends were cut back, 7 bases at V and 3 bases at J, with 16 bases in the middle. The CDR3 DNA sequence: TGTGCCAGCACGGTCTCCCAGGGACACTACGAGCAGTACTTC. Amino acids: CASTVSQGHYEQYF.

The chain is built from TRBV27 and TRBJ2-7, with 9 positions matching TRBD2. Trimming took 3 bases from V and 8 from J; bases not matched to a gene: 5. Looked up from germline, CDR1 is MNHEY and CDR2 is SMNVEV (reference sequence). This CDR3 spans 13 amino acids. The CDR3 bases are TGTGCCAGCAGTTTCGGCGGGAGGGGGAAGCAGTACTTC. Protein: CASSFGGRGKQYF.

This chain links TRBV6-5 with TRBJ2-3, with 9 bases matching TRBD1. V shed 6 bases, J shed 3 bases, and the junction held 4 bases outside the gene matches. This CDR3 has 14 amino acids. Germline CDR1 MNHEY, CDR2 SVGAGI. This chain's CDR3 is CASRTGQGTDTQYF. The CDR3 nucleotides read TGTGCCAGCAGGACGGGACAGGGAACAGATACGCAGTATTTT.

The chain carries TRBV19 and TRBJ1-1; tentatively, D is TRBD1 (5 bases). Germline CDR1 reads LNHDA; CDR2 reads SQIVND (reference sequence). The ends were cut back, 4 bases at V and 5 bases at J, with 23 bases in the middle. The CDR3 totals 17 residues. The CDR3 DNA sequence: TGTGCCAGTAGTAGGCGGAGGGACCCCGCATCACGAACTGAAGCTTTCTTT. Translated, it gives CASSRRRDPASRTEAFF.

The rearrangement joins TRBV7-3 to TRBJ2-1; D is possibly TRBD1 (6 bases). The CDR3 extends over 16 amino acids. Germline V CDR1 and CDR2: SGHTA, FQGTGA. With 3 bases removed from V and 3 bases from J, the gap between germline ends came to 15 bases. CDR3 sequence reads: CASSLKPGQFYNEQFF. The DNA of the CDR3 is TGTGCCAGCAGCTTGAAACCGGGACAATTCTACAATGAGCAGTTCTTC.

The chain uses TRBV30 and TRBJ2-7, with D perhaps TRBD1 (6 bases). The CDR3 is 14 residues long. V dropped 1 base and J dropped 2 bases, with 12 bases sitting between them. CDR1 is GTSNPN and CDR2 is SVGIG in the germline V gene (reference sequence). CDR3 nucleotides: TGTGCCTGGAGTGCGGACAGCCGGACCTACGAGCAGTACTTC. Translation: CAWSADSRTYEQYF. The full variable domain, with the rest looked up from reference TRBV30 and TRBJ2-7, is SQTIHQWPATLVQPVGSPLSLECTVEGTSNPNLYWYRQAAGRGLQLLFYSVGIGQISSEVPQNLSASRPQDRQFILSSKKLLLSDSGFYLCAWSADSRTYEQYFGPGTRLTVT.

The gene calls are TRBV19 and TRBJ2-5; a possible D gene is TRBD2 (6 bases). The CDR3 spans 15 residues. Germline V lookup: CDR1 LNHDA, CDR2 SQIVND (reference sequence). Trimming pared 5 bases from V and 4 bases from J, leaving 17 bases between. Here the CDR3 reads CASSHDPGRRETQYF. DNA for the CDR3: TGTGCCAGTAGTCACGACCCCGGGAGAAGAGAGACCCAGTACTTC.

The chain combines TRBV6-5 with TRBJ2-5; 9 bases are a match to TRBD2. V trimming: 0 bases; J trimming: 4 bases; junction bases outside the gene matches: 6. This CDR3 is built from 16 residues. The germline CDR1 and CDR2 sequences are MNHEY and SVGAGI. Here the CDR3 DNA reads TGTGCCAGCAGTTACTCGTTTGCGGGAGGGGGAGAGACCCAGTACTTC. Amino acids: CASSYSFAGGGETQYF.

The V and J genes are TRBV9 and TRBJ2-5; the match to TRBD1 covers 9 bases. This CDR3 is built from 15 residues. Losses at the gene ends were 1 base for V and 4 bases for J; bases not matched to a gene: 5. CDR1 and CDR2 (germline): SGDLS, YYNGEE. The DNA for the CDR3 is TGTGCCAGCAGCGTAACCCCGGGACAGGGAGAGACCCAGTACTTC. It is translated as CASSVTPGQGETQYF.

The rearrangement joins TRBV28 to TRBJ1-3; D remains ambiguous. With 8 bases removed from V and 0 bases from J, the gap between germline ends came to 8 bases. This CDR3 contains 13 residues. Germline V gene sequence: CDR1 MDHEN, CDR2 SYDVKM. The CDR3 bases are TGTGCCAGCTTAAGCCACTCTGGAAACACCATATATTTT. Amino acids: CASLSHSGNTIYF.

V is TRBV5-6 and J is TRBJ2-4, with D possibly matching TRBD2 (7 bases). With 4 bases removed from V and 11 bases from J, the gap between germline ends came to 13 bases. CDR1 is SGHDT and CDR2 is YYEEEE in the germline V gene. CDR3 size: 12 residues. This CDR3 is CASSPEGGVQYF. The DNA of the CDR3 is TGTGCCAGCAGCCCGGAGGGGGGGGTTCAGTACTTC. Together with reference TRBV5-6 and TRBJ2-4, the CDR3 gives the full variable domain: DAGVTQSPTHLIKTRGQQVTLRCSPKSGHDTVSWYQQALGQGPQFIFQYYEEEERQRGNFPDRFSGHQFPNYSSELNVNALLLGDSALYLCASSPEGGVQYFGAGTRLSVL.

The V and J genes are TRBV27 and TRBJ1-2; D is perhaps TRBD1 (5 bases). The CDR3 length is 14 residues. CDR1 and CDR2 (germline): MNHEY, SMNVEV (reference sequence). V lost 3 bases to trimming and J lost 0 bases, with 8 bases between them. The CDR3 here is CASSFGGSNYGYTF. The CDR3 DNA sequence: TGTGCCAGCAGTTTTGGGGGGTCTAACTATGGCTACACCTTC.

There are a few counts of this clone. The chain employs TRBV3-1 (or the pseudogene TRBV3-2) and TRBJ2-3; no definite D call. V lost 2 bases, J lost 5 bases, and 11 bases lay in between. Looked up from germline, CDR1 is LGHDT and CDR2 is YNNKEL (reference sequence). This CDR3 has 14 residues. The CDR3 reads CASSQRGPGDTQYF. The CDR3, as DNA: TGTGCCAGCAGCCAACGCGGCCCCGGAGATACGCAGTATTTT.

Only a few counts were recorded for this clone. The chain joins TRBV19 to TRBJ1-3; 7 bases are shared with TRBD1. V lost 0 bases, J lost 4 bases, and 6 bases stayed unmatched. This CDR3 is built from 16 residues. Germline V lookup: CDR1 LNHDA, CDR2 SQIVND (reference sequence). This CDR3 reads CASSIEKQGRGNTIYF. For the CDR3, the DNA is TGTGCCAGTAGTATAGAGAAACAGGGGAGGGGAAACACCATATATTTT.